The T cell receptor (beta chain) described here comes from a study of OX40 agonist ivuxolimab in advanced cancers. Study details: Patients were dosed with the agonistic anti-OX40 (CD134) antibody ivuxolimab. Findings of the study overall: Average numbers of expanded clones were greater in CD8+ T cells than in CD4+. Doses of 0.1 to 3.0 mg/kg were accompanied by clonal expansion of CD4+ and CD8+ blood T cells by week 6.

The CDR3 spans 16 residues. In germline, CDR1 is KGHSH, CDR2 LQKENI. Trimming cost V 3 bases and J 1 base; bases outside gene matches: 6. Using immunoSEQ multiplex PCR, the repertoire was profiled, and TCRdb retains in-frame clones only, with some absent. This repertoire shows tens of thousands of clones, around 82% found once; its top ten account for almost 4.5%. For this clone: Its target is not known.

This specimen consisted of CD4+ or CD8+ T cells sorted from blood, obtained in a trial of the OX40 agonist ivuxolimab. This receptor was identified in an adult with an advanced solid tumor such as melanoma, head and neck, liver or kidney cancer. J is TRBJ1-1 and V is TRBV18; the match to TRBD1 covers 9 bases. The CDR3 DNA reads TGTGCCAGCTCACCGGGACAGGGTGGTTCGAACACTGAAGCTTTCTTT. This translates into CASSPGQGGSNTEAFF.